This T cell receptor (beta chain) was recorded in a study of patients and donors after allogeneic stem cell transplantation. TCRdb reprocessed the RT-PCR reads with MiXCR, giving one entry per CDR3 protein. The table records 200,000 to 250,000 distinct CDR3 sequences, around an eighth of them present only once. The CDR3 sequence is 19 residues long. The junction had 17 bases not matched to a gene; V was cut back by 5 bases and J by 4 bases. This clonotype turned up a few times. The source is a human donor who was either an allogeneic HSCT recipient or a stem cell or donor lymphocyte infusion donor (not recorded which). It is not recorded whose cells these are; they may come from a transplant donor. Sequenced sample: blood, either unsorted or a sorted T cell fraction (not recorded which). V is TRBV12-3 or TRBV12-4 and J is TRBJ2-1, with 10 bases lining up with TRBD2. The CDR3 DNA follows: TGTGCCAGCAGTCCACGGCGGGGTAGCGGGGGGCTCGGGTACAATGAGCAGTTCTTC. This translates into CASSPRRGSGGLGYNEQFF.